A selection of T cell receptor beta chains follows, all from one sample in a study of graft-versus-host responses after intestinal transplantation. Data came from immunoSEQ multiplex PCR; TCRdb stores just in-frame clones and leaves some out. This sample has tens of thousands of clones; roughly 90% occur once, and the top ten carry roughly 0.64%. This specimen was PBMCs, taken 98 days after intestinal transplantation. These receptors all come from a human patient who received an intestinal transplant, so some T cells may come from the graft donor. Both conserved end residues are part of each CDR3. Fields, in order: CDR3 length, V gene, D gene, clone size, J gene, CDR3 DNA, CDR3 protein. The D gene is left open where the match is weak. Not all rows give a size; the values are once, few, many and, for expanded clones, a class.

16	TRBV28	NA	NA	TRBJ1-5	TGTGCCAGCCTTCAGATCTGGTCAGGGTCTCATCAGCCCCAGCATTTT	CASLQIWSGSHQPQHF
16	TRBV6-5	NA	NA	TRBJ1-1	TGTGCCAGCAGTTCCTCCGGCCCGGGTGGGCACACTGAAGCTTTCTTT	CASSSSGPGGHTEAFF
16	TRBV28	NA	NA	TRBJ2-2	TGTGCCAGCAGTTTAGGACAGTTCGCGAACACCGGGGAGCTGTTTTTT	CASSLGQFANTGELFF
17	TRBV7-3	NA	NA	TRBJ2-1	TGTGCCAGCAGCTTGTTTACAGTGGGTCCGGTCTACAATGAGCAGTTCTTC	CASSLFTVGPVYNEQFF
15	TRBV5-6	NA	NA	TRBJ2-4	TGTGCCAGCAGCTTAATTAGAGGCGCCAAAAACATTCAGTACTTC	CASSLIRGAKNIQYF
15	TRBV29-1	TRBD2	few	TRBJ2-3	TGCAGCGTTGTTTCTAGCGGGGGGCTCCCAGATACGCAGTATTTT	CSVVSSGGLPDTQYF
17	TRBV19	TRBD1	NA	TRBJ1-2	TGTGCCAAACCCCGAACGGGGCTGACAGGGAACGACTATGGCTACACCTTC	CAKPRTGLTGNDYGYTF
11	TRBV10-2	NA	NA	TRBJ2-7	TGCGCCAGCAGTGATGAAGCCGAGCAGTACTTC	CASSDEAEQYF
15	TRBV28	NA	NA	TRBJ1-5	TGTGCCAGCCTCCGGGACACCAATAGCAATCAGCCCCAGCATTTT	CASLRDTNSNQPQHF
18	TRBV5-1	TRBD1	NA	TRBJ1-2	TGCGCCAGCAGCTTGGGGACCGGGACAGGGGGGCCCCATTATGGCTACACCTTC	CASSLGTGTGGPHYGYTF
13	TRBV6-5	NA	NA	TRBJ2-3	TGTGCCAGCAGTTACGGTCCAGAGCAAACGCAGTATTTT	CASSYGPEQTQYF
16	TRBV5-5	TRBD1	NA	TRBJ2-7	TGTGCCAGCAGCTTGATGGCGACAGGGGGCGCGGGCGAGCAGTACTTC	CASSLMATGGAGEQYF
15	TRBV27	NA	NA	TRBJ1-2	TGTGCCAGCAGCCCCTGGGACGGAAGTAACTATGGCTACACCTTC	CASSPWDGSNYGYTF
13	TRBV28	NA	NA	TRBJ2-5	TGTGCCAGCATGGTGGGCACAGAAGAGACCCAGTACTTC	CASMVGTEETQYF
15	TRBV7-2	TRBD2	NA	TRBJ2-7	TGTGCCAGCAGCCCAGGTGTAGCGGGTGGCTACGAGCAGTACTTC	CASSPGVAGGYEQYF
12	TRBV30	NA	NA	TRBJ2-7	TGTGCCTGGAGTGCCGATCTGTACGAGCAGTACTTC	CAWSADLYEQYF
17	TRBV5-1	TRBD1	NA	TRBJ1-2	TGCGCCAGCAGCCCATCCCCGGGACAGGGCTACGGGAATGGCTACACCTTC	CASSPSPGQGYGNGYTF
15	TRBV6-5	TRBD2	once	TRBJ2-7	TGTGCCAGCACCGGGGACTACCGGAGGTCCTACGAGCAGTACTTC	CASTGDYRRSYEQYF
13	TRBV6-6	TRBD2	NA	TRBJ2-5	TGTGCCAGCAGTTTGGGACTAGCGGGGGGCCTGGACTTC	CASSLGLAGGLDF
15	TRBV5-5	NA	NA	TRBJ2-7	TGTGCCAGCAGCTTGGCCCCAGGTACTGGCTACGAGCAGTACTTC	CASSLAPGTGYEQYF
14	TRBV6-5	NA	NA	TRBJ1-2	TGTGCCAGCAGGGCCGTCGGGCAGTTTTATGGCTACACCTTC	CASRAVGQFYGYTF
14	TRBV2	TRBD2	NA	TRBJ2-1	TGTGCCAGCAGGAGCGGGGGGCTATACAATGAGCAGTTCTTC	CASRSGGLYNEQFF
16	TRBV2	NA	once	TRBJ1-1	TGTGCCAGCACCCCAGGGGTCGCCCGATTGAACACTGAAGCTTTCTTT	CASTPGVARLNTEAFF
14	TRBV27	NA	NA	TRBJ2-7	TGTGCCAGCAGTTTACCGGAAGGTCCTTCCCTCTGCCACTTC	CASSLPEGPSLCHF
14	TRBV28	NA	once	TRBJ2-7	TGTGCCAGCAGTTTAAAGTATACAGGGAACGGGCAGTACTTC	CASSLKYTGNGQYF
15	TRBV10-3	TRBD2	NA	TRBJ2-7	TGTGCCATTGACCAAGGGAGCGGGAGATGGGGCGAGCAGTACTTC	CAIDQGSGRWGEQYF
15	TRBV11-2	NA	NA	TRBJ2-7	TGTGCCAGCAGCTTAGGCGCGGGAAGCTCCTACGAGCAGTACTTC	CASSLGAGSSYEQYF
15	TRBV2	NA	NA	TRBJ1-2	TGTGCCAGCAGGTTGCCAGGTACTCCTAACTATGGCTACACCTTC	CASRLPGTPNYGYTF
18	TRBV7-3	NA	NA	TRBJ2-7	TGTGCCAGCAGCTTATACGGAAAGACGGGCCCCCCGCCCTACGAGCAGTACTTC	CASSLYGKTGPPPYEQYF
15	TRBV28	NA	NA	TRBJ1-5	TGTGCCAGCAGCGACCTCCGGATTGGAAATCAGCCCCAGCATTTT	CASSDLRIGNQPQHF
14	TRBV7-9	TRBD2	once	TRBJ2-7	TGTGCCAGCAGCTGGACTAGCGGGAGTATCGAGCAGTACTTC	CASSWTSGSIEQYF
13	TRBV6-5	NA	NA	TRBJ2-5	TGTGCCAGCAGTTTTACAGGGATGGAGACCCAGTACTTC	CASSFTGMETQYF
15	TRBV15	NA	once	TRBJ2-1	TGTGCCACCAGCAGAGATGCGGCCTATGGCAATGAGCAGTTCTTC	CATSRDAAYGNEQFF
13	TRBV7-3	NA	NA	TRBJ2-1	TGTGCCAGCAGCCTCTCCTCCTACAATGAGCAGTTCTTC	CASSLSSYNEQFF
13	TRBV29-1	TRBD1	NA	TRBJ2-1	TGCAGCGTTGCCCACGGGACAGGTAATGAGCAGTTCTTC	CSVAHGTGNEQFF
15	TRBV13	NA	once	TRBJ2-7	TGTGCCAGCAGCTTAGGTTGGGATGGGGGATGGGAGCAGTACTTC	CASSLGWDGGWEQYF
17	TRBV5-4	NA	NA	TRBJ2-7	TGTGCCAGCAGCTTGGAAGTAGCAAGCGACCTCTCGTCCGAGCAGTACTTC	CASSLEVASDLSSEQYF
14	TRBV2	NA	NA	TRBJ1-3	TGTGCCAACGCACAGTCCTCCTCTGGAAACACCATATATTTT	CANAQSSSGNTIYF
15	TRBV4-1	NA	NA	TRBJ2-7	TGCGCCAGCAGCCAATCCCGAACATATTACGTGGGGCAGTACTTC	CASSQSRTYYVGQYF
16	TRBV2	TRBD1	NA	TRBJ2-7	TGTGCCAGCAGTGAAAGGGGAGACAGGGGGGCCTACGAGCAGTACTTC	CASSERGDRGAYEQYF
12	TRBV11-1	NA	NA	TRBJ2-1	TGTGCCAGCAGCTTAGTATCTAATGAGCAGTTCTTC	CASSLVSNEQFF
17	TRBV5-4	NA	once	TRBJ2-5	TGTGCCAGCAGCTCCGGAACACGACGGGACTACCAAGAGACCCAGTACTTC	CASSSGTRRDYQETQYF
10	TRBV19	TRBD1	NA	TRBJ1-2	TGTGCCAGTAGTATGGGACAGGCCACCTTC	CASSMGQATF
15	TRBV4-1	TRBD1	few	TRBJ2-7	TGCGCCAGCAGCCTACTCCTGACAGGGCTCGACGAGCAGTACTTC	CASSLLLTGLDEQYF
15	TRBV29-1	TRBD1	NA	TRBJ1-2	TGCAGCGTTGTTGGGGCCGGGACAGGGGACTATGGCTACACCTTC	CSVVGAGTGDYGYTF
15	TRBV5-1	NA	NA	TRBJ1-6	TGCGCCAGCAGCTTGGGGGAGGGATGGTTTTCACCCCTCCACTTT	CASSLGEGWFSPLHF
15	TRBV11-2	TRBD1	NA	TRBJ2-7	TGTGCCAGCAGCTTAGACACAGGGGGGTGGTACGAGCAGTACTTC	CASSLDTGGWYEQYF
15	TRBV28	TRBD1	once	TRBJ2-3	TGTGCCAGCAGTTCACCGGGACAGGGATTAGATACGCAGTATTTT	CASSSPGQGLDTQYF